The clone carrying this TCR beta chain was seen only a few times. Antigen: not known. This record belongs to a study of response to subunit inactivated influenza vaccine. Study conclusions and caveats: After each seasonal influenza vaccination, few new T cells are recruited, the authors suggested.

Deletions cut 2 bases from V and 1 base from J, with 8 bases between. This CDR3 region has 14 residues. The V gene's germline CDR1 is GTSNPN and CDR2 SVGIG (reference sequence). TCRdb used MiXCR to reprocess the RT-PCR reads, holding one entry per CDR3 protein. The table has more than 550,000 distinct CDR3 sequences, about 12% seen once. Sequenced material: PBMCs from blood, taken on the day of vaccination. This chain uses TRBV30 with TRBJ2-2; D is unresolved. The source is a man between 50 and 59 years old who received an inactivated influenza vaccine. The CDR3 coding sequence is TGTGCCTGGAGTTTGTCAATGAACACCGGGGAGCTGTTTTTT. It yields the protein CAWSLSMNTGELFF.